The 31 T cell receptor beta chains in this list originate from one sample, sequenced in a study of graft-versus-host responses after intestinal transplantation. Clones were read by immunoSEQ multiplex PCR, and TCRdb kept only the in-frame ones, dropping some. The sample has 23,000 or so clones; over 90% are singletons. Specimen: PBMCs, collected roughly 41 days after intestinal transplant. These TCRs come from a human patient who received an intestinal transplant, so some T cells may come from the graft donor.

This chain connects TRBV9 to TRBJ2-1; 10 bases agree with TRBD1. V was clipped by 2 bases and J by 4 bases; unmatched bases: 3. This CDR3 is built from 15 residues. Germline-derived CDR1 and CDR2 are SGDLS and YYNGEE. The CDR3 loop reads CASSVGQGVYNEQFF. In DNA, the CDR3 is TGTGCCAGCAGCGTCGGACAGGGGGTGTACAATGAGCAGTTCTTC.

V gene TRBV2 combines with J gene TRBJ1-2, with D perhaps TRBD1 (5 bases). The CDR3 loop spans 14 amino acids. Germline CDR1 SNHLY, CDR2 FYNNEI. V gave up 1 base and J gave up 13 bases, with 19 bases separating them. DNA for the CDR3: TGTGCCAGCAGTGAAGACGGGACCGGTGGACGGGGCACCTTC. This translates into CASSEDGTGGRGTF.

V gene TRBV28 combines with J gene TRBJ1-1, with TRBD1 matching 7 bases. This CDR3 comprises 16 residues. Germline CDR1 reads MDHEN; CDR2 reads SYDVKM. V was clipped by 2 bases and J by 1 base; unmatched bases: 7. CDR3 nucleotides: TGTGCCAGCAGTTTAATCGGACAGGAAGGGAACACTGAAGCTTTCTTT. The encoded protein is CASSLIGQEGNTEAFF.

This chain links TRBV11-2 with TRBJ2-1; either TRBD1 or TRBD2 may fit D (6 bases each). The germline CDR1 and CDR2 sequences are SGHAT and FQNNGV. CDR3 length: 15 amino acids. The V end was cut by 3 bases, the J end by 5 bases, with 14 bases between. CDR3 region: CASSFFWGADNEQFF. CDR3 in DNA: TGTGCCAGCAGCTTTTTTTGGGGGGCTGACAATGAGCAGTTCTTC.

CDR3 loop: CSVDLSGAADTQYF. Here the CDR3 DNA reads TGCAGCGTTGATCTCTCCGGGGCTGCAGATACGCAGTATTTT. V usage is TRBV29-1 and J usage is TRBJ2-3; D is perhaps TRBD1 or TRBD2 (5 bases each). V lost 3 bases to trimming and J lost 4 bases, with 14 bases between them. The CDR3 totals 14 residues. Germline V CDR1 and CDR2: SQVTM, ANQGSEA.

The genes are TRBV4-1 and TRBJ2-7, with D possibly called TRBD1 or TRBD2 (5 bases each). The CDR3 is made up of 17 amino acids. Between the trimmed V and J ends, which lost 0 bases and 2 bases, there was a span of 17 bases. The germline gives CDR1 MGHRA, CDR2 YSYEKL. The CDR3 is CASSQDRRQGKPYEQYF. The CDR3 region has the DNA TGCGCCAGCAGCCAAGATCGGAGGCAGGGCAAACCCTACGAGCAGTACTTC.

The J gene is TRBJ2-7, the V gene TRBV6-6; D remains unclear. The CDR3 sequence is 15 residues long. V lost 2 bases and J lost 3, with 14 bases in between. Germline assignment: CDR1 MNHNY and CDR2 SVGAGI (reference sequence). CDR3 residues: CASSYIGNRNYEQYF. The DNA of the CDR3 is TGTGCCAGCAGTTACATAGGCAACAGAAACTACGAGCAGTACTTC.

This chain uses TRBV21-1 with TRBJ2-7; TRBD2 was called by the table and not checked on the DNA. TRBV21-1 is a listed pseudogene. The CDR3 totals 19 residues. The CDR3 loop is CASSKVAPCLPDYRYEQYF. Here the CDR3 DNA reads TGTGCCAGCAGCAAAGTAGCTCCTTGTCTTCCGGACTATCGCTACGAGCAGTACTTC.

This clone was seen more than once but under ten times. This rearrangement joins TRBV4-3 to TRBJ1-4, with D perhaps TRBD1 (5 bases). CDR1 is LGHNA, CDR2 YSLEER, per germline. The CDR3 loop spans 17 amino acids. V lost 1 base to trimming and J lost 4 bases, with 16 bases between them. The CDR3 spells CASSQVVWTGLNEKLFF. Here the CDR3 DNA reads TGCGCCAGCAGCCAAGTGGTATGGACGGGACTTAATGAAAAACTGTTTTTT.

The chain carries TRBV19 and TRBJ2-1; 7 nucleotides match TRBD2. Trimming at V came to 5 bases and at J to 7 bases, leaving 8 bases not matched to a gene. Germline loops: CDR1 LNHDA, CDR2 SQIVND (reference sequence). This CDR3 is built from 14 residues. The CDR3 DNA reads TGTGCCAGTAGTCCTGGACTAGTCCGGAATGAGCAGTTCTTC. Its protein product is CASSPGLVRNEQFF.

J is TRBJ2-7 and V is TRBV5-6; tentatively, D is TRBD1 (6 bases). V lost 4 bases, J lost 3 bases, and 8 bases lay in between. The CDR3 extends over 12 amino acids. Per germline, CDR1 SGHDT and CDR2 YYEEEE. The CDR3: CASSRDNYEQYF. In DNA form, the CDR3 reads TGTGCCAGCAGCAGGGACAACTACGAGCAGTACTTC.

This clone has just one count. J is TRBJ1-1 and V is TRBV29-1, with 8 bases matching TRBD1. CDR1 is SQVTM, CDR2 ANQGSEA, per germline. The CDR3 totals 11 residues. Trimming cost V 7 bases and J 4 bases; bases outside gene matches: 2. The CDR3 coding sequence is TGCAGCGCTGACAGGGGCACTGAAGCTTTCTTT. This translates into CSADRGTEAFF.

This clone has just one count. The V and J genes are TRBV19 and TRBJ2-7, with 7 bases lining up with TRBD2. The trim removed 6 bases at V and 2 bases at J, leaving 4 bases unmatched. The CDR3 loop spans 13 amino acids. Germline V gene sequence: CDR1 LNHDA, CDR2 SQIVND (reference sequence). The CDR3 nucleotides read TGTGCCAGTAGCCCGGGAGGAGCCTACGAGCAGTACTTC. This codes for CASSPGGAYEQYF.

The table lists this clone with a few counts. The gene calls are TRBV7-2 and TRBJ2-5, with 9 nucleotides matching TRBD2. The CDR3 extends over 16 amino acids. The V segment lost 0 bases and the J segment 9 bases; nucleotides outside the gene matches: 11. Germline CDR1 reads SGHTA; CDR2 reads FQGNSA. CDR3 sequence reads: CASSLARGLARKAQYF. In DNA, the CDR3 is TGTGCCAGCAGCTTAGCGCGGGGACTAGCCCGCAAGGCCCAGTACTTC. The complete variable domain, with remaining parts taken from reference TRBV7-2 and TRBJ2-5, reads GAGVSQSPSNKVTEKGKDVELRCDPISGHTALYWYRQSLGQGLEFLIYFQGNSAPDKSGLPSDRFSAERTGGSVSTLTIQRTQQEDSAVYLCASSLARGLARKAQYFGPGTRLLVL.

The chain combines TRBV29-1 with TRBJ2-1, with a weak D call TRBD2 (7 bases). CDR1 is SQVTM and CDR2 is ANQGSEA in the germline V gene. The V and J ends lost 3 bases and 8 bases respectively, with 23 bases between them. The CDR3 sequence is 16 residues long. The CDR3 DNA sequence: TGCAGCGTTGATCTAAGGGGGAGGGGCCTACGGGATGAGCAGTTCTTC. Protein product: CSVDLRGRGLRDEQFF.

The chain recombines TRBV25-1 with TRBJ2-1; D unclear. CDR1 MGHDK and CDR2 SYGVNS come from the germline V gene. V was trimmed by 8 bases and J by 6 bases, leaving 5 bases between them. This CDR3 region has 10 residues. In DNA form, the CDR3 reads TGTGCCAGCGCCCTCAATGAGCAGTTCTTC. This encodes CASALNEQFF.

J is TRBJ2-7 and V is TRBV4-3, with 8 bases that match TRBD1. Germline V lookup: CDR1 LGHNA, CDR2 YSLEER. The length of the CDR3 is 15 residues. The V gene end was trimmed by 4 bases and the J gene end by 3 bases; junction bases not matched to a gene: 8. This CDR3 is CASSPDRGTFYEQYF. The CDR3 DNA sequence: TGCGCCAGCAGCCCCGACAGGGGAACTTTCTACGAGCAGTACTTC.

This chain links TRBV28 with TRBJ1-1, with unresolved D. The CDR3 contains 14 residues. Trimming stripped 5 bases from V and 3 bases from J, with 13 bases between. Germline V gene lookup returns CDR1 MDHEN and CDR2 SYDVKM. The CDR3 spells CASSLASAHTEAFF. CDR3 nucleotide sequence: TGTGCCAGCAGTCTGGCGTCGGCCCACACTGAAGCTTTCTTT.

The chain combines TRBV6-9 with TRBJ2-7; 8 bases are shared with TRBD1. This CDR3 comprises 12 residues. Germline V gives CDR1 MNHGY, CDR2 SVAAGI. V lost 5 bases to trimming and J lost 4 bases; unmatched junction nucleotides: 1. This CDR3 reads CASSRTGYEQYF. Here the CDR3 DNA reads TGTGCCAGCAGTCGGACAGGGTACGAGCAGTACTTC.

This clone has more than one count but fewer than ten. The chain employs TRBV5-8 and TRBJ2-3, with 9 bases aligning to TRBD1. Germline V gene lookup returns CDR1 SGHTS and CDR2 YDEGEE. The CDR3 totals 15 residues. V trimming: 5 bases; J trimming: 4 bases; junction bases outside the gene matches: 8. The CDR3 spells CASSTPGQGSDTQYF. The CDR3 DNA sequence: TGTGCCAGCAGTACTCCGGGACAGGGATCAGATACGCAGTATTTT.

J is TRBJ2-7 and V is TRBV11-2; possibly TRBD1 for D (5 bases). The CDR3 totals 15 residues. Germline CDR1 SGHAT, CDR2 FQNNGV. With 2 bases removed from V and 7 bases from J, the gap between germline ends came to 18 bases. The CDR3 DNA is TGTGCCAGCAGCTTAAGGGGCGGCAGAGCACTTGAGCAGTACTTC. Residues: CASSLRGGRALEQYF.

This chain connects TRBV25-1 to TRBJ2-7; D is possibly TRBD1 or TRBD2 (5 bases each). The CDR3 extends over 18 amino acids. Germline V gene sequence: CDR1 MGHDK, CDR2 SYGVNS. Trimming left V 1 base short and J 3 bases short, with 22 bases between. The CDR3 coding sequence is TGTGCCAGCAGTGAATTCGTTAGGGGCCGGGAAAAAAACTACGAGCAGTACTTC. Residues: CASSEFVRGREKNYEQYF.

The genes are TRBV10-3 and TRBJ2-3, with 8 nucleotides matching TRBD1. Germline trimming cut 5 bases from V and 2 bases from J; bases unmatched to any gene: 6. Germline CDR1 ENHRY, CDR2 SYGVKD. The CDR3 is 15 residues long. As DNA, the CDR3 is TGTGCCATCAGTAACGGGACAGGCGTCACAGATACGCAGTATTTT. It encodes CAISNGTGVTDTQYF.

V is TRBV6-5 and J is TRBJ1-1; perhaps TRBD1 as D (5 bases). Trimming took 1 base from V and 2 from J, leaving 5 bases between them. CDR1 and CDR2 (germline): MNHEY, SVGAGI. CDR3 size: 13 residues. The CDR3 DNA follows: TGTGCCAGCAGTTACTGGGACAACACTGAAGCTTTCTTT. It codes for CASSYWDNTEAFF.

The chain combines TRBV5-1 with TRBJ2-1; D is possibly TRBD2 (6 bases). This CDR3 contains 16 residues. Trimming cost V 3 bases and J 2 bases, with 15 bases left between them. Per the germline V gene, CDR1 is SGHRS and CDR2 is YFSETQ. The CDR3 nucleotides read TGCGCCAGCAGCTCATTTGGCGGCGGGACCTACAATGAGCAGTTCTTC. Amino acid sequence: CASSSFGGGTYNEQFF.

V gene TRBV28 combines with J gene TRBJ2-1; TRBD2 is a possible D gene (5 bases). The germline V gene has CDR1 MDHEN and CDR2 SYDVKM. V was cut by 3 bases and J by 9 bases, with 9 bases left in between. The CDR3 consists of 12 residues. The CDR3 region has the DNA TGTGCCAGCAGTTTTCGTGGGAGTGAGCAGTTCTTC. Its translation is CASSFRGSEQFF.

V is TRBV6-5 and J is TRBJ2-1, with D tentatively TRBD1 (5 bases). Between the trimmed V and J ends, which lost 0 bases and 8 bases, there was a span of 5 bases. Germline V CDR1 and CDR2: MNHEY, SVGAGI. This CDR3 is built from 12 residues. The chain's CDR3 is CASSYSGDEQFF. The DNA of the CDR3 is TGTGCCAGCAGTTACTCAGGGGATGAGCAGTTCTTC.

V and J are TRBV28 and TRBJ2-7; D not certain. V lost 6 bases to trimming and J lost 3 bases, with 6 bases between them. CDR3 size: 11 residues. CDR1 and CDR2 (germline): MDHEN, SYDVKM. The CDR3 loop is CASSLDYEQYF. As DNA, the CDR3 is TGTGCCAGCAGCCTAGACTACGAGCAGTACTTC.

The genes are TRBV4-1 and TRBJ1-5; the D is unclear. The CDR3 has 15 residues. V gave up 2 bases and J gave up 4 bases, with 12 bases separating them. Germline CDR1 MGHRA, CDR2 YSYEKL. CDR3 loop: CASSQSLGPNQPQHF. CDR3 DNA sequence: TGCGCCAGCAGCCAATCGTTAGGGCCTAATCAGCCCCAGCATTTT.

The rearrangement uses TRBV5-1 and TRBJ2-7, with a tentative D call TRBD1 (6 bases). Per germline, CDR1 SGHRS and CDR2 YFSETQ. V lost 5 bases to trimming and J lost 6 bases, with 18 bases between them. The CDR3 spans 14 residues. The CDR3 DNA sequence: TGCGCCAGCAGACGGATGACAGGAGAAGGCGAGCAGTACTTC. It codes for CASRRMTGEGEQYF.

V is TRBV7-8 and J is TRBJ2-1; 8 positions match TRBD2. Per the germline V gene, CDR1 is SGHVS and CDR2 is FQNEAQ. With 2 bases clipped from V and 7 bases from J, the junction kept 7 bases outside the gene matches. This CDR3 is 15 amino acids long. The chain's CDR3 is CASSLFEREMNEQFF. In DNA form, the CDR3 reads TGTGCCAGCAGCTTATTCGAGCGGGAGATGAATGAGCAGTTCTTC.